Below, one T cell receptor (beta chain) is given with its context. Antigen: not known. Trimming cost V 2 bases and J 4 bases, with 12 bases left between them. Germline loops: CDR1 MNHEY, CDR2 SMNVEV (reference sequence). There are 14 residues in the CDR3. Each sample contributed roughly 10^5 TCR templates to the assay. Sequencing used immunoSEQ multiplex PCR; TCRdb keeps in-frame clones, though not all of them. The data hold about 48,000 clones, with approximately 84% observed a single time. This entry belongs to a study of siplizumab effects on memory and regulatory T cells. Study results and caveats: Most proliferating CD4+ or CD8+ clones, roughly 75-97%, had no naive or memory assignment. Naive T cells, seemingly more diverse than memory cells, seemed major alloresponse contributors.

This chain uses TRBV27 with TRBJ2-7; D gene uncertain. The sequencing input was naive CD8+ T cells sorted from blood. The TCR was taken from a human donor in good health. The CDR3 reads CASSLGPRSYEQYF. CDR3 in DNA: TGTGCCAGCAGTTTAGGACCCCGCTCTTACGAGCAGTACTTC.